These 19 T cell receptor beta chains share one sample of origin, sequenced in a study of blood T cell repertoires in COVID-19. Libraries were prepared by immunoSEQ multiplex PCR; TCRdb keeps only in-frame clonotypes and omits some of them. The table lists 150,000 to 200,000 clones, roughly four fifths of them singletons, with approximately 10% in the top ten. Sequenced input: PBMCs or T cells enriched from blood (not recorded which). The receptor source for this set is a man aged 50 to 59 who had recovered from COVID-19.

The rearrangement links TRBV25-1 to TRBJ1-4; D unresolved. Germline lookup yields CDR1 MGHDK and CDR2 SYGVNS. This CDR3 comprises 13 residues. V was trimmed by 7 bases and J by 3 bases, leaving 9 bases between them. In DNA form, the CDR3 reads TGTGCCAGCACTAGTCAGCCTAATGAAAAACTGTTTTTT. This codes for CASTSQPNEKLFF.

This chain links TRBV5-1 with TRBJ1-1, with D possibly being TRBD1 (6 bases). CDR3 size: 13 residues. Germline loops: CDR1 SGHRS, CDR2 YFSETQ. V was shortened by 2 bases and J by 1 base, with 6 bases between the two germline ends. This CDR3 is CASSLGGNTEAFF. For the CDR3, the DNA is TGCGCCAGCAGCTTAGGGGGGAACACTGAAGCTTTCTTT.

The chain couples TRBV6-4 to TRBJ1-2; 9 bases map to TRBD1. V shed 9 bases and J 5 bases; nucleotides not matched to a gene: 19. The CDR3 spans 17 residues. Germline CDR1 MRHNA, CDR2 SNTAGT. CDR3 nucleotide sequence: TGTGCCAGTCCTGGATTAACAGGGGGCGCGGGGGATTATGGCTACACCTTC. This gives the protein CASPGLTGGAGDYGYTF.

The CDR3 bases are TGTGCCAGCAGCCATGGAGTTAACCAAGAGACCCAGTACTTC. This translates into CASSHGVNQETQYF. The rearrangement joins TRBV3-1 (or the pseudogene TRBV3-2) to TRBJ2-5; D unresolved. Germline V gene data show CDR1 as LGHDT and CDR2 as YNNKEL (reference sequence). The CDR3 is 14 amino acids. V was clipped by 3 bases and J by 0 bases, with 8 bases between them.

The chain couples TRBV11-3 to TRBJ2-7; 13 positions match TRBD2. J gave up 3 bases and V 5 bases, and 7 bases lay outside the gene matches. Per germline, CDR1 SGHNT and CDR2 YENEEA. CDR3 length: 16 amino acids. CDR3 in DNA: TGTGCCAGCAGCGTACCCGGACTAGCGGGAGACTACGAGCAGTACTTC. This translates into CASSVPGLAGDYEQYF.

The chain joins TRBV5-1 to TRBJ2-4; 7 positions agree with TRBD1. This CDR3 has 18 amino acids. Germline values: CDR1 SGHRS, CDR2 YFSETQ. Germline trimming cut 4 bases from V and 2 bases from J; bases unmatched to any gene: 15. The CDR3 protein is CASSPSLAGGFSKNIQYF. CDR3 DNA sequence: TGCGCCAGCAGCCCGAGCTTAGCAGGGGGTTTTTCCAAAAACATTCAGTACTTC.

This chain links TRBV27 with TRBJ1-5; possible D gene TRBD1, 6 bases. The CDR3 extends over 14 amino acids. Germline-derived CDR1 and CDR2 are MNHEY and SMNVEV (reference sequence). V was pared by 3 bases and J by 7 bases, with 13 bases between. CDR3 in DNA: TGTGCCAGCAGTTTTGGGGGCCCCGGGCAGCCCCAGCATTTT. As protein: CASSFGGPGQPQHF.

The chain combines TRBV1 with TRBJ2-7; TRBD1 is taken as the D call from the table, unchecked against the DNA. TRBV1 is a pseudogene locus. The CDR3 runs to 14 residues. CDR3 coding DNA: TGCACCAGCAGCCTCCGGGACAGCTCCTACGAGCAGTACTTC. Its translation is CTSSLRDSSYEQYF.

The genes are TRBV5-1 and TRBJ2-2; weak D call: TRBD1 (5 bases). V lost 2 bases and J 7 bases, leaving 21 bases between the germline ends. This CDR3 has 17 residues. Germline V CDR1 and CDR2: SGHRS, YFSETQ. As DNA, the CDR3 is TGCGCCAGCAGCTTCTTAGGGGCCCCAAGTGGTGGCGGGGAGCTGTTTTTT. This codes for CASSFLGAPSGGGELFF.

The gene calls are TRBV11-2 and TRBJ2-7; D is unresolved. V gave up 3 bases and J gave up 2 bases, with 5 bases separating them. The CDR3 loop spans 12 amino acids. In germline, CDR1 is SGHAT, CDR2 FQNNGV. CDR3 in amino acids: CASSLTPYEQYF. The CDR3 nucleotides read TGTGCCAGCAGCTTGACTCCCTACGAGCAGTACTTC.

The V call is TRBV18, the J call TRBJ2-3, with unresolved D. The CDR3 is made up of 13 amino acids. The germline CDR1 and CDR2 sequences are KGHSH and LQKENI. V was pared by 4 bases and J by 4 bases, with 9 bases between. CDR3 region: CASSLPVADTQYF. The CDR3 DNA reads TGTGCCAGCTCACTTCCCGTAGCAGATACGCAGTATTTT.

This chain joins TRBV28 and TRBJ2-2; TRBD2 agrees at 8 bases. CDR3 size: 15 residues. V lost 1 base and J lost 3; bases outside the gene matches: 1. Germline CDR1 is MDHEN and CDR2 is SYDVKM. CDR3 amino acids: CASSLSGGHTGELFF. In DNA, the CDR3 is TGTGCCAGCAGTTTATCGGGGGGGCACACCGGGGAGCTGTTTTTT.

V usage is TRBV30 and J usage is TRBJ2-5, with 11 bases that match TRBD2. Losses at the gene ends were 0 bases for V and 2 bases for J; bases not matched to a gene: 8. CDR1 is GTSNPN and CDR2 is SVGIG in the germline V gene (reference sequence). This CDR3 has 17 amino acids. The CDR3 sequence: CAWSVLAPSGGQETQYF. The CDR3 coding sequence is TGTGCCTGGAGTGTACTCGCCCCTAGCGGGGGGCAAGAGACCCAGTACTTC.

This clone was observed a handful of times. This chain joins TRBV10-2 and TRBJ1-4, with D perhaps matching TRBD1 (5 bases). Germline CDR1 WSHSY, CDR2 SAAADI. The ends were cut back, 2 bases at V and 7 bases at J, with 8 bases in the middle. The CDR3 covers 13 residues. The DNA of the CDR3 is TGCGCCAGCAGTGAGGGGGCCGGTGAAAAACTGTTTTTT. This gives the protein CASSEGAGEKLFF.

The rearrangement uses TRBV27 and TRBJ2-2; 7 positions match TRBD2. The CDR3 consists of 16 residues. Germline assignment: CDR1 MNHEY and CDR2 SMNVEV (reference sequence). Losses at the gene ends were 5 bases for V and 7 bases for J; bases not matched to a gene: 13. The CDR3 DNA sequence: TGTGCCAGCAGTCCTGCCGGGGGGACTAACGTCGGGGAGCTGTTTTTT. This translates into CASSPAGGTNVGELFF.

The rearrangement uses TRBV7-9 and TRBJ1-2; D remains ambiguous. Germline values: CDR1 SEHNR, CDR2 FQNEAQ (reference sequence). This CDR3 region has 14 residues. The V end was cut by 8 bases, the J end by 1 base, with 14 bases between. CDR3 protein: CASVLSSVNYGYTF. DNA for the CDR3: TGTGCCAGCGTACTGTCATCCGTTAACTATGGCTACACCTTC.

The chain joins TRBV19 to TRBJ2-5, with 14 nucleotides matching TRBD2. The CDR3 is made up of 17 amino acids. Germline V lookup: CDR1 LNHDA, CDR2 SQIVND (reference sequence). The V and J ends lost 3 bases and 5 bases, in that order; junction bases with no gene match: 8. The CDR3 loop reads CASSIEPGLAGVETQYF. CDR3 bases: TGTGCCAGTAGTATCGAGCCGGGACTAGCGGGAGTTGAGACCCAGTACTTC.

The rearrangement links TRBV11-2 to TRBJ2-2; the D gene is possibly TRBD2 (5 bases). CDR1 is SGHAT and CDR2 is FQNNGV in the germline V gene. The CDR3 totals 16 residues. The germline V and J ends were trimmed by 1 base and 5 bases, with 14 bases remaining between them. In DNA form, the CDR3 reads TGTGCCAGCAGCTTAGCGTCGAGGGTGGGGACCGGGGAGCTGTTTTTT. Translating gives CASSLASRVGTGELFF.

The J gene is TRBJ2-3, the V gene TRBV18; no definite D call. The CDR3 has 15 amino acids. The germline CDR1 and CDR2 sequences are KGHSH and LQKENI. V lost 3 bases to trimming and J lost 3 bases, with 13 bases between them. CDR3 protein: CASSPPSFGTDTQYF. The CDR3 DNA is TGTGCCAGCTCACCTCCTAGTTTTGGAACAGATACGCAGTATTTT.